The next 7 T cell receptor beta chains were all read from a single sample in a study. Sequenced by immunoSEQ multiplex PCR; TCRdb stores in-frame clones only, minus some. There are 40,000 to 55,000 clones in the sample; 93% occur only once, and 9.5% to 12% lies in the top ten. Sequenced input: PBMCs. Every receptor here comes from a man aged 35-49 years with rheumatoid arthritis.

The chain links TRBV5-6 to TRBJ2-3; tentative D call: TRBD2 (6 bases). The V end lost 2 bases, the J end lost 6 bases, and 13 bases lay between the germline ends. CDR1 is SGHDT, CDR2 YYEEEE, per germline. The CDR3 sequence is 14 residues long. CDR3 loop: CASSLSLGGDTQYF. In nucleotides, the CDR3 is TGTGCCAGCAGCTTAAGCCTCGGAGGGGATACGCAGTATTTT.

This chain links TRBV19 with TRBJ2-3, with TRBD1 matching 7 bases. Germline CDR1 LNHDA, CDR2 SQIVND (reference sequence). V gave up 5 bases and J gave up 1 base; unmatched junction bases: 3. The CDR3 spans 14 residues. The CDR3: CASSPGTGTDTQYF. CDR3 DNA: TGTGCCAGTAGTCCCGGGACAGGCACAGATACGCAGTATTTT.

This clone appeared a single time. V gene TRBV19 combines with J gene TRBJ2-3, with D perhaps matching TRBD2 (5 bases). Germline V lookup: CDR1 LNHDA, CDR2 SQIVND (reference sequence). The CDR3 spans 11 residues. V was pared by 6 bases and J by 6 bases, with 7 bases between. DNA of the CDR3: TGTGCCAGTAGGAGAGGGGATACGCAGTATTTT. Translating it yields CASRRGDTQYF.

This chain links TRBV27 with TRBJ1-2, with D possibly TRBD1 on 5 matching bases. The CDR3 sequence is 14 residues long. Trimming removed 6 bases at V and 0 bases at J, with 11 bases between. From germline, CDR1 is MNHEY and CDR2 SMNVEV (reference sequence). As DNA, the CDR3 is TGTGCCAGCAGCAGGGACGGATCTAACTATGGCTACACCTTC. It specifies CASSRDGSNYGYTF.

The rearrangement links TRBV7-2 to TRBJ1-5, with D uncertain. V dropped 2 bases and J dropped 4 bases, with 12 bases sitting between them. Germline V CDR1 and CDR2: SGHTA, FQGNSA. There are 15 residues in the CDR3. The CDR3 loop reads CASSLSAGRNQPQHF. CDR3 coding DNA: TGTGCCAGCAGCTTATCGGCAGGCAGAAATCAGCCCCAGCATTTT. Looking up the rest from reference TRBV7-2 and TRBJ1-5 gives the full variable domain: GAGVSQSPSNKVTEKGKDVELRCDPISGHTALYWYRQSLGQGLEFLIYFQGNSAPDKSGLPSDRFSAERTGGSVSTLTIQRTQQEDSAVYLCASSLSAGRNQPQHFGDGTRLSIL.

The chain recombines TRBV24-1 with TRBJ1-2; D not certain. The ends were cut back, 2 bases at V and 0 bases at J, with 9 bases in the middle. This CDR3 is built from 15 residues. Germline CDR1 KGHDR, CDR2 SFDVKD. The CDR3 bases are TGTGCCACCAGTGATTCGGGCACCTCTAACTATGGCTACACCTTC. Protein sequence: CATSDSGTSNYGYTF.

The genes are TRBV18 and TRBJ1-5; D ambiguous. The V end was cut by 3 bases, the J end by 4 bases, with 16 bases between. The germline gives CDR1 KGHSH, CDR2 LQKENI. This CDR3 is built from 16 residues. In DNA form, the CDR3 reads TGTGCCAGCTCACCGGGAAATCCGCTTAATAATCAGCCCCAGCATTTT. Amino acid sequence: CASSPGNPLNNQPQHF.